This entry features one T cell receptor (beta chain) sequence. Its cognate antigen is unknown. TCRdb re-called the RT-PCR reads through MiXCR, storing one row per CDR3 protein. The data show 530,000 or so distinct CDR3 sequences, 13% to 15% seen once. This sample was taken from a study of response to subunit inactivated influenza vaccine. Study-level results: The authors proposed limited new T cell recruitment per seasonal influenza vaccination.

Trimming cost V 3 bases and J 6 bases, with 9 bases left between them. This CDR3 has 12 amino acids. Germline V gene sequence: CDR1 MDHEN, CDR2 SYDVKM. This TCR was recovered from a man aged 50-59 years who received an inactivated influenza vaccine. Sequencing used PBMCs from blood, obtained about 12 days after vaccination. The V gene is TRBV28, the J gene TRBJ2-7; D not certain. The DNA of the CDR3 is TGTGCCAGCAGTTTCCAATACATCGAGCAGTACTTC. Translation gives CASSFQYIEQYF.